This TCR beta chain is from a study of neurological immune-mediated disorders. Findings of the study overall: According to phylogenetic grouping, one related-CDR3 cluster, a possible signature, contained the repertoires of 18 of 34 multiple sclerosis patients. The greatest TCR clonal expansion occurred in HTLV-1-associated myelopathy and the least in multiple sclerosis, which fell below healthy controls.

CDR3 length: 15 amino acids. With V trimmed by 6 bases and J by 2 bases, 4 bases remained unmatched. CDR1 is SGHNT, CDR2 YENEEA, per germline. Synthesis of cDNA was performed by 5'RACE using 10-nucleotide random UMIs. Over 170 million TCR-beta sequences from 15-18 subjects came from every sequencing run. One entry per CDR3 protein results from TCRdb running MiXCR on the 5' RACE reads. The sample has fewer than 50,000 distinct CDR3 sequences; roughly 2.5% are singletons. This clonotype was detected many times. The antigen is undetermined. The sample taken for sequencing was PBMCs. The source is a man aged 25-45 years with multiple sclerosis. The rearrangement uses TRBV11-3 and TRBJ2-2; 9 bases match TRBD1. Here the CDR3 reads CASSQDRGNTGELFF. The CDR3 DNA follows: TGTGCCAGCAGTCAGGACAGGGGTAACACCGGGGAGCTGTTTTTT.